This T cell receptor beta chain was identified during a study of blood T cell repertoires in COVID-19. The V gene end was trimmed by 6 bases and the J gene end by 6 bases; junction bases not matched to a gene: 16. The CDR3 loop spans 17 amino acids. Germline V gene sequence: CDR1 SGHDT, CDR2 YYEEEE. Sequencing was performed with immunoSEQ multiplex PCR; in TCRdb, only in-frame clones are kept and a portion is missing. The sample records approximately 180,000 clones, more than 75% being singletons. This sequence joins TRBV5-6 and TRBJ2-1; TRBD1 aligns across 9 bases. This clonotype was obtained from a person aged 70 to 79 with COVID-19, enrolled during active disease. Sequenced input: peripheral blood. Here the CDR3 DNA reads TGTGCCAGCATAGAGGGACAGGGAGAGCGTGAGGGCAATGAGCAGTTCTTC. Its translation is CASIEGQGEREGNEQFF.